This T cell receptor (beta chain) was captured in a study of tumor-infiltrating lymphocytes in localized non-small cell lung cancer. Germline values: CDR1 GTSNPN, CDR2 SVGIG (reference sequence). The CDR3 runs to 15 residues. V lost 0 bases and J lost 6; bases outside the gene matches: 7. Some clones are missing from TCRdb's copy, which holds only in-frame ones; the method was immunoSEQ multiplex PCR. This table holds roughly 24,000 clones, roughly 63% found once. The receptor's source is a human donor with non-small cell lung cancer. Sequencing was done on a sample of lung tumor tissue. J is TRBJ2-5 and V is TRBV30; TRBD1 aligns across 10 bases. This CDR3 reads CAWSVPRQGAKTQYF. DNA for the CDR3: TGTGCCTGGAGTGTACCCAGACAGGGGGCGAAGACCCAGTACTTC.